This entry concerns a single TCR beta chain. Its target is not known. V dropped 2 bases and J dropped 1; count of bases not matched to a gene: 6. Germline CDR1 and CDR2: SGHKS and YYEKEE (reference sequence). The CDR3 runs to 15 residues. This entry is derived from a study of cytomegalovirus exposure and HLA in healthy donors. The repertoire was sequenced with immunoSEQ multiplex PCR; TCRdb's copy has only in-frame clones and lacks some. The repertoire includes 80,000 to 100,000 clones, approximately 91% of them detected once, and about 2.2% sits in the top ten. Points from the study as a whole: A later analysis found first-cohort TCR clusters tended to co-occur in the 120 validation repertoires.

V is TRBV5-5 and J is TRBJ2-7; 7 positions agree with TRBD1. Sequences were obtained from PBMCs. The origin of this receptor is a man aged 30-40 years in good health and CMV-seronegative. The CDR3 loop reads CASSFHRDSSYEQYF. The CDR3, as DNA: TGTGCCAGCAGCTTTCATCGGGACAGTTCCTACGAGCAGTACTTC.